This record looks at one T cell receptor (beta chain) sequence and its context. Its target is unknown. This sample is part of a study of T cell repertoires in cytomegalovirus infection. As for the study in general: Signatures in public TCR beta sequences pointed to both CMV infection and matching HLA type. Study findings and constraints: What dominated the ex vivo response were HLA-C-restricted CMV-specific TCR beta clonotypes.

TCRdb reprocessed the reads via MiXCR and lists one record per CDR3 protein. The sample holds over 150,000 distinct CDR3 sequences, over 13% seen once. V was trimmed by 0 bases and J by 4 bases, leaving 10 bases between them. This CDR3 is built from 14 residues. Germline lookup yields CDR1 SGHRS and CDR2 YFSETQ. Sequencing was carried out using PBMCs. This clonotype was sampled from a human donor in good health (CMV status not recorded). Some clones in this sample may be carry-over from other donors' samples. The chain joins TRBV5-1 to TRBJ1-1, with D possibly being TRBD1 (5 bases). The CDR3 here is CASSLAGRTTEAFF. In nucleotides, the CDR3 is TGCGCCAGCAGCTTGGCAGGGAGGACCACTGAAGCTTTCTTT.